The clone carrying this T cell receptor beta chain came up many times. This sample was included in a study of CD8+CD57+ T cells in acquired aplastic anemia. Genomic DNA templated the TCR beta VDJ and CDR3 profiling. TCRdb reprocessed the reads with MiXCR, giving one entry per CDR3 protein. The sample has some 160,000 distinct CDR3 sequences; approximately 44% are singletons. All sequencing subjects had displayed CD8+CD57+ cell expansion on flow cytometry. The CDR3 is 13 amino acids. V dropped 7 bases and J dropped 5 bases, with 14 bases sitting between them. The V gene's germline CDR1 is MNHNS and CDR2 SASEGT.

The genes are TRBV6-1 and TRBJ1-2; tentatively, D is TRBD1 (5 bases). The clonotype was recovered from a human donor with aplastic anemia. The specimen sequenced was sorted CD4+, CD8+, or CD8+CD57+ T cells (not recorded which) from PBMCs. The CDR3 DNA reads TGTGCCAGCAACGGGGGTCTTAGGTATGGCTACACCTTC. As protein: CASNGGLRYGYTF.